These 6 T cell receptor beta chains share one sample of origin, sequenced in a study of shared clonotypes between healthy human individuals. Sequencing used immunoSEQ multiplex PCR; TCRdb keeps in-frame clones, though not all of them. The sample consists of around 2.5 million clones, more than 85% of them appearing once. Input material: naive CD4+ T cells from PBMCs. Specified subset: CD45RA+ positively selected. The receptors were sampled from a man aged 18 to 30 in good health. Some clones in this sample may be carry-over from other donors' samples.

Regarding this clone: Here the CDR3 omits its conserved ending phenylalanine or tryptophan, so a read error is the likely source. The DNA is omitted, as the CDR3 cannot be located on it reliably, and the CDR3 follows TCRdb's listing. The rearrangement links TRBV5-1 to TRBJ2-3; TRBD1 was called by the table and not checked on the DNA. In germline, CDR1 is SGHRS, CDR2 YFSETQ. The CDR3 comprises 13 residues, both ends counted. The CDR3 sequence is CASSPLGTGGPEV.

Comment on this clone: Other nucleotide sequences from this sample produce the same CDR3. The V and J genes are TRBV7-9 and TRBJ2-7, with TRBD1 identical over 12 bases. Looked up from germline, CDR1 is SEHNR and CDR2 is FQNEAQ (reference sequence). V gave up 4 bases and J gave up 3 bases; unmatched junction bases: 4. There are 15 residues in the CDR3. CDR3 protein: CASSSGQGAVYEQYF. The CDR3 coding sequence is TGTGCCAGCAGCTCGGGACAGGGGGCAGTCTACGAGCAGTACTTC.

The CDR3 DNA follows: TGTGCCAGCAGCCCCCCGAGGAGCGGCGGAGAGACCCAGTACTTC. This gives the protein CASSPPRSGGETQYF. The chain links TRBV14 to TRBJ2-5, with D perhaps TRBD2 (5 bases). V was shortened by 4 bases and J by 4 bases, with 16 bases between the two germline ends. The CDR3 has 15 residues. The V gene's germline CDR1 is SGHDN and CDR2 FVKESK.

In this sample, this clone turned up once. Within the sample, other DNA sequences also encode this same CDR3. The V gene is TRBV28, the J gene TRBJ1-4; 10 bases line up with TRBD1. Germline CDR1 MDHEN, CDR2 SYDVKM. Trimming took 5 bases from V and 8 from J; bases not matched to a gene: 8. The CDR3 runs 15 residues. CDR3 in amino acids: CASSPPGQGGEKLFF. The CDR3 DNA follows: TGTGCCAGCAGTCCACCAGGACAGGGGGGCGAAAAACTGTTTTTT.

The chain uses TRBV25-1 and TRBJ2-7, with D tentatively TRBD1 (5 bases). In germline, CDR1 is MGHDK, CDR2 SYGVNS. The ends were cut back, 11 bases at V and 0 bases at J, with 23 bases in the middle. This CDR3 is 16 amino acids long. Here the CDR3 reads CAHPLTDFFVSYEQYF. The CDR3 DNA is TGTGCCCACCCCTTGACAGATTTTTTTGTCTCCTACGAGCAGTACTTC.

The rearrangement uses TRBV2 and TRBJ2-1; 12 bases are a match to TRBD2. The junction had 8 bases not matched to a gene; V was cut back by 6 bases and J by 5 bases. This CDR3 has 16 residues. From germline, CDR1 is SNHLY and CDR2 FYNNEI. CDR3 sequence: CASRPYLAGGDNEQFF. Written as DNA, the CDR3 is TGTGCCAGCAGACCGTACCTAGCGGGGGGGGACAATGAGCAGTTCTTC.